This is a list of T cell receptor beta chains from one sample in a study of T cell responses to AZD1222 COVID-19 vaccine. Method: immunoSEQ multiplex PCR; TCRdb's copy keeps in-frame clones and lacks some. The table records about 210,000 clones, approximately 92% of them present only once. Specimen: peripheral blood, collected on day 0 of AZD1222 vaccination. All receptors come from an adult in good health. Each CDR3 is given with its conserved first and last residue. Fields, in order: clone size, V gene, J gene, D gene, CDR3 protein, CDR3 DNA. A D gene is named only where the DNA matches it firmly. Clone size is not always given. Where it is, it says once, few, many or a class for expanded clones.

>-|TRBV11-2|TRBJ1-1|-
CASSLWGRGTEAFF
TGTGCCAGCAGCCTTTGGGGGCGGGGGACTGAAGCTTTCTTT
>-|TRBV6-5|TRBJ1-5|TRBD1
CASSTGQGRNQPQHF
TGTGCCAGCAGTACGGGACAGGGGCGGAATCAGCCCCAGCATTTT
>once|TRBV29-1|TRBJ2-7|TRBD2
CSVEERGPKSSYEQYF
TGCAGCGTTGAGGAGCGGGGGCCAAAAAGCTCCTACGAGCAGTACTTC
>-|TRBV7-3|TRBJ1-2|-
CASSPGLGANYGYTF
TGTGCCAGCAGCCCCGGACTCGGAGCTAACTATGGCTACACCTTC
>-|TRBV7-8|TRBJ2-3|-
CASSVQGDTQYF
TGTGCCAGCAGCGTCCAGGGAGATACGCAGTATTTT
>-|TRBV7-3|TRBJ1-1|-
CASSLGGPRSTEAFF
TGTGCCAGCAGCTTAGGGGGGCCCAGGAGCACTGAAGCTTTCTTT
>once|TRBV9|TRBJ1-3|-
CASSVGGSTGNTIYF
TGTGCCAGCAGCGTAGGGGGCTCTACTGGAAACACCATATATTTT
>-|TRBV5-1|TRBJ1-1|TRBD1
CASTRQGGETEAFF
TGCGCCAGCACCCGGCAGGGGGGAGAAACTGAAGCTTTCTTT
>-|TRBV6-6|TRBJ1-4|-
CASIQTGLNEKLFF
TGTGCCAGCATCCAGACAGGACTTAATGAAAAACTGTTTTTT
>-|TRBV9|TRBJ1-1|TRBD1
CASSAGTGGWTEAFF
TGTGCCAGCAGCGCTGGGACAGGGGGATGGACTGAAGCTTTCTTT
>few|TRBV27|TRBJ1-2|-
CASSLSAQGGFDYGYTF
TGTGCCAGCAGTTTATCAGCACAGGGTGGGTTTGACTATGGCTACACCTTC
>once|TRBV30|TRBJ1-5|-
CAWGPGTGHSNQPQHF
TGTGCCTGGGGGCCGGGGACGGGACATAGCAATCAGCCCCAGCATTTT
>-|TRBV6-5|TRBJ1-1|-
CASRDQVNTEAFF
TGTGCCAGCAGAGACCAGGTGAACACTGAAGCTTTCTTT
>-|TRBV7-9|TRBJ2-5|-
CASSPPAGAGETQYF
TGTGCCAGCAGCCCCCCGGCGGGGGCCGGGGAGACCCAGTACTTC
>-|TRBV6-5|TRBJ2-1|-
CASSSSFLEQFF
TGTGCCAGCAGCTCATCGTTTCTTGAGCAGTTCTTC
>-|TRBV30|TRBJ2-7|-
CAGRDSTAEQYF
TGTGCCGGCCGGGACTCCACTGCCGAGCAGTACTTC
>-|TRBV5-6|TRBJ1-2|-
CASSLAFGGHYGYTF
TGTGCCAGCAGCTTGGCTTTTGGGGGCCACTATGGCTACACCTTC
>-|TRBV28|TRBJ2-1|TRBD2
CASSPLGRGRNEQFF
TGTGCCAGCAGTCCCCTTGGGCGGGGGAGGAATGAGCAGTTCTTC
>-|TRBV24-1|TRBJ2-3|TRBD1
CATSGLEDRGSTDTQYF
TGTGCCACCAGTGGCCTAGAAGACAGGGGAAGCACAGATACGCAGTATTTT
>-|TRBV3-1/TRBV3-2|TRBJ1-4|-
CASSHTSGVSEKLFF
TGTGCCAGCAGCCACACCTCAGGGGTATCCGAAAAACTGTTTTTT
>-|TRBV29-1|TRBJ1-2|TRBD1
CSVERVDRDYGYTF
TGCAGCGTTGAAAGGGTCGACAGGGACTATGGCTACACCTTC
>-|TRBV18|TRBJ1-2|TRBD1
CASSPPSLGQGVDGYTF
TGTGCCAGCTCACCCCCTTCACTCGGACAGGGAGTCGATGGCTACACCTTC
>many|TRBV30|TRBJ1-6|TRBD1
CAWTPGTDYSPLHF
TGTGCCTGGACTCCCGGGACAGATTATTCACCCCTCCACTTT
>-|TRBV6-5|TRBJ2-7|-
CASSYYGPGYEQYF
TGTGCCAGCAGTTACTACGGACCTGGCTACGAGCAGTACTTC
>-|TRBV9|TRBJ1-5|-
CASSVDDSNQPQHF
TGTGCCAGCAGCGTGGATGACAGCAATCAGCCCCAGCATTTT
>-|TRBV3-1/TRBV3-2|TRBJ2-1|-
CASSQTRGSYNEQFF
TGTGCCAGCAGCCAGACGCGGGGTTCCTACAATGAGCAGTTCTTC
>-|TRBV5-1|TRBJ2-1|TRBD2
CASSFGTSGGDEQFF
TGCGCCAGCAGCTTCGGGACTAGCGGGGGGGATGAGCAGTTCTTC
>-|TRBV5-1|TRBJ2-3|-
CASSLGAGSSTDTQYF
TGCGCCAGCAGCTTGGGTGCGGGGAGTAGCACAGATACGCAGTATTTT
>-|TRBV6-5|TRBJ1-6|-
CASSFGREAPLHF
TGTGCCAGCAGTTTTGGGAGGGAGGCACCCCTCCACTTT
>-|TRBV18|TRBJ1-1|-
CASSQLTGPTEAFF
TGTGCCAGCTCACAACTCACAGGGCCCACTGAAGCTTTCTTT
>-|TRBV7-2|TRBJ1-4|-
CASSPGGLGGGNEKLFF
TGTGCCAGCAGCCCAGGAGGGTTGGGTGGGGGGAATGAAAAACTGTTTTTT
>-|TRBV7-3|TRBJ2-5|-
CASSLAVQETQYF
TGTGCCAGCAGCTTAGCGGTCCAAGAGACCCAGTACTTC
>-|TRBV25-1|TRBJ1-6|-
CASGAGSGVDSPLHF
TGTGCCAGCGGGGCAGGGTCGGGTGTGGATTCACCCCTCCACTTT
>-|TRBV7-3|TRBJ2-7|TRBD2
CASSLGGGALEQYF
TGTGCCAGCAGCTTAGGCGGGGGGGCCCTCGAGCAGTACTTC
>-|TRBV9|TRBJ1-2|-
CASSPGVEVYGYTF
TGTGCCAGCAGCCCGGGGGTGGAGGTGTATGGCTACACCTTC
>-|TRBV12-3/TRBV12-4|TRBJ1-2|-
CASSLSGAGGYTF
TGTGCCAGCAGTTTATCCGGGGCAGGCGGCTACACCTTC
>once|TRBV3-1/TRBV3-2|TRBJ1-3|-
CASSQDSGNTIYF
TGTGCCAGCAGCCAAGACTCTGGAAACACCATATATTTT
>-|TRBV19|TRBJ2-7|-
CASSPGWASSYEQYF
TGTGCCAGTAGTCCAGGTTGGGCTAGCTCCTACGAGCAGTACTTC
>-|TRBV12-3/TRBV12-4|TRBJ1-1|-
CASSLGGSEAFF
TGTGCCAGCAGTTTAGGCGGGTCTGAAGCTTTCTTT
>-|TRBV7-9|TRBJ1-1|TRBD1
CASSSTGTHTEAFF
TGTGCCAGCAGCTCGACAGGGACCCACACTGAAGCTTTCTTT
>-|TRBV25-1|TRBJ1-5|-
CASRNPGDQPQHF
TGTGCCAGCAGAAATCCCGGAGATCAGCCCCAGCATTTT
>few|TRBV10-3|TRBJ1-5|TRBD1
CAVKGARGNQPQHF
TGTGCCGTAAAGGGGGCGCGAGGCAATCAGCCCCAGCATTTT